A selection of T cell receptor beta chains follows, all from one sample in a study of shared clonotypes between healthy human individuals. Repertoires were generated with immunoSEQ multiplex PCR, while TCRdb's copy carries only in-frame clones and drops some. The profile covers approximately 1.5 million clones, with approximately 98% appearing a single time and approximately 0.45% taken by the ten largest. Sequencing used naive CD4+ T cells sorted from blood. The origin of the receptors is a man aged 25 to 40 in good health. Each CDR3 is given with its conserved first and last residue. A D gene is named only where the DNA matches it firmly. Clone size, where shown, is once, few, many, or a class for clones that have expanded.

>.|.|TRBV7-8|TRBJ2-1
TGTGCCAGCACCACTGTAGCCCCTCAAGGGGAGCAGTTCTTC
CASTTVAPQGEQFF
>.|.|TRBV6-6|TRBJ2-3
TGTGCCAGCAGTTACCCAGGACTGCGGACAGATACGCAGTATTTT
CASSYPGLRTDTQYF
>.|.|TRBV15|TRBJ2-1
TGTGCCACCAGCAGAGATCTAAGAAAAGAGCAGTTCTTC
CATSRDLRKEQFF
>.|.|TRBV5-4|TRBJ2-7
TGTGCCAGCGCACACGGTCCGTTTCTCCAGCAGTACTTC
CASAHGPFLQQYF
>.|TRBD1|TRBV5-1|TRBJ2-7
TGCGCCAGCAGCCTGGACAGGGAGCCCTACGAGCAGTACTTC
CASSLDREPYEQYF
>few|.|TRBV27|TRBJ1-1
TGTGCCAGCAGTTCTTGGAACACTGAAGCTTTCTTT
CASSSWNTEAFF
>.|TRBD2|TRBV5-4|TRBJ2-7
TGTGCCAGCAGCCCCCGAGCTAGCGGAGTATACGAGCAGTACTTC
CASSPRASGVYEQYF
>.|TRBD2|TRBV27|TRBJ2-1
TGTGCCAGCAGTTTATCGAGCGGGAGTCTAAGTGAGCAGTTCTTC
CASSLSSGSLSEQFF
>.|.|TRBV19|TRBJ2-3
TGTGCCAGTAGTACCCACTTGATAGCGCGACTCACAGATACGCAGTATTTT
CASSTHLIARLTDTQYF
>.|.|TRBV28|TRBJ1-2
TGTGCCAGCAGTTTTGGGGGTGCCTATGGCTACACCTTC
CASSFGGAYGYTF
>.|TRBD2|TRBV18|TRBJ2-7
TGTGCCAGCTCACCAAGTAGCGGGAGCCGCTACGAGCAGTACTTC
CASSPSSGSRYEQYF
>once|.|TRBV2|TRBJ2-5
TGTGCCAGCAGTCGTGACAGGTACCAAGAGACCCAGTACTTC
CASSRDRYQETQYF
>.|.|TRBV2|TRBJ1-5
TGTGCCAGCAGTGCATTGGGCAATCAGCCCCAGCATTTT
CASSALGNQPQHF
>.|.|TRBV4-2|TRBJ1-1
TGTGCCAGCAGCCTTCTAAAGATAATAAGGGTGGCTGGCACTGAAGCTTTCTTT
CASSLLKIIRVAGTEAFF
>.|.|TRBV13|TRBJ1-3
TGTGCCAGCAGCTTGGACTCTGGAAACACCATATATTTT
CASSLDSGNTIYF
>.|.|TRBV29-1|TRBJ2-5
TGCAGCGTATCTAGGCAAGGGAAAGAGACCCAGTACTTC
CSVSRQGKETQYF
>.|.|TRBV7-9|TRBJ2-3
TGTGCCAGCAGCCCAGCCGGGTCGGTGGCAGATACGCAGTATTTT
CASSPAGSVADTQYF
>.|.|TRBV20-1|TRBJ1-1
TGCAGCCCATGGCAGGGTACTGAAGCTTTCTTT
CSPWQGTEAFF
>.|.|TRBV19|TRBJ1-4
TGTGCCAGTAGTATGAGGGTCGGGGAAAAACTGTTTTTT
CASSMRVGEKLFF